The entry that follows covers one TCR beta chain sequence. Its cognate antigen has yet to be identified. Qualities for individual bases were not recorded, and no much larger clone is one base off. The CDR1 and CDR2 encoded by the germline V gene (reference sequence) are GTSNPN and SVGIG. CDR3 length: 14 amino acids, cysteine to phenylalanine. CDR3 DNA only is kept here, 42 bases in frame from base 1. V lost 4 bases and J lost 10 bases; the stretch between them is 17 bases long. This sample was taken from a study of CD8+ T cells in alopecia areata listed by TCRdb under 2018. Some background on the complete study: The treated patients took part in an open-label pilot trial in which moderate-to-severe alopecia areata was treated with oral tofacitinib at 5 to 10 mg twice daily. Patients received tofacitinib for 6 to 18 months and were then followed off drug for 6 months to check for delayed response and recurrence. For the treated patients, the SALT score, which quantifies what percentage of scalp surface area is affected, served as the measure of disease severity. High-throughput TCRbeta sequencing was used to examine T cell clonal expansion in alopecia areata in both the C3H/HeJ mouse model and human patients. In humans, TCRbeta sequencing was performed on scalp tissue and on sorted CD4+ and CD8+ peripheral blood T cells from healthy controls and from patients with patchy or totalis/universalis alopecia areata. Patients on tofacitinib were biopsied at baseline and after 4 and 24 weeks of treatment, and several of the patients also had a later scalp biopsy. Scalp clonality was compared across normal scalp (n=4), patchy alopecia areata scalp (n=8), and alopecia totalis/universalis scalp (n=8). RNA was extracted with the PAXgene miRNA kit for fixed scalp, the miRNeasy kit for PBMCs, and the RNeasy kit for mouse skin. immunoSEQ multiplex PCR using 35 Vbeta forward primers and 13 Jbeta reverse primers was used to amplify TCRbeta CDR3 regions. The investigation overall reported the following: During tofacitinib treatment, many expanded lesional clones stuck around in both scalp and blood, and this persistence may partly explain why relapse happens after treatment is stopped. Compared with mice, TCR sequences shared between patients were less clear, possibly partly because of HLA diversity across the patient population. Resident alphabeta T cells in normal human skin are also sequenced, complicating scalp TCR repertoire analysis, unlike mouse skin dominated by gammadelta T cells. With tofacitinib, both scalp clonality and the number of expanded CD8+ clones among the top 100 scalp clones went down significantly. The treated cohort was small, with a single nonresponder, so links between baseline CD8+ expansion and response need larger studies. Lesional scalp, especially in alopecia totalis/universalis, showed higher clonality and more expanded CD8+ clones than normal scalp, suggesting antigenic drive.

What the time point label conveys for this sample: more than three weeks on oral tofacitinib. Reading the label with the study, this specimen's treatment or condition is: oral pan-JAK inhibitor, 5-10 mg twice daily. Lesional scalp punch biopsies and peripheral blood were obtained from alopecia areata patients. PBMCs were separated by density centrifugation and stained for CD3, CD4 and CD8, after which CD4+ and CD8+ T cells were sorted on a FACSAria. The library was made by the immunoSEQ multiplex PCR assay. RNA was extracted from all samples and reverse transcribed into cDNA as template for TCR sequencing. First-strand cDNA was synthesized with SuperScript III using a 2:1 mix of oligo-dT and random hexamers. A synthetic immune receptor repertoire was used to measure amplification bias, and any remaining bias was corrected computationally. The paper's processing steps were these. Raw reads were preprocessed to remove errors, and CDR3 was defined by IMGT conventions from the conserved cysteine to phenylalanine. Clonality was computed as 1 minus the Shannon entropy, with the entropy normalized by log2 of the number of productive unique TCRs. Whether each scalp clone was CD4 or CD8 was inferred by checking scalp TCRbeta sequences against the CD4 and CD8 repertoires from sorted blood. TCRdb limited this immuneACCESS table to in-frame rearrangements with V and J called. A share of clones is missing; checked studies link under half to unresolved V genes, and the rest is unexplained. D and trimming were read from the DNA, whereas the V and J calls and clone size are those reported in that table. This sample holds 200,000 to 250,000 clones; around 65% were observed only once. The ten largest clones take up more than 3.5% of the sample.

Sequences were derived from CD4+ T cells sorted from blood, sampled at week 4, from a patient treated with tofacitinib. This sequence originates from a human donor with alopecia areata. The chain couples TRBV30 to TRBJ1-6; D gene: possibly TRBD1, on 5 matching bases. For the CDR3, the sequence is CAWTSQGLGSPLHF. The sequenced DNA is TGTGCCTGGACCTCTCAGGGTTTAGGGTCACCCCTCCACTTT.